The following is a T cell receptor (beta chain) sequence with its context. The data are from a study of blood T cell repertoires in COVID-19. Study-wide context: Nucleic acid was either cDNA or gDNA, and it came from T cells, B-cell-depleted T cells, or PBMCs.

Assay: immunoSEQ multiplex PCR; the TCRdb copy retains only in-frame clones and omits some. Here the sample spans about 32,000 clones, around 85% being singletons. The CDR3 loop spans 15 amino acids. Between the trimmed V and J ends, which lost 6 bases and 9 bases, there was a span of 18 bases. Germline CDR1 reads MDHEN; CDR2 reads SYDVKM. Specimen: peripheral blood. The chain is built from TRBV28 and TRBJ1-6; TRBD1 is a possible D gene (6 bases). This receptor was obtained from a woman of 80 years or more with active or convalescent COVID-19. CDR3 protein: CASRPQGERSSPLHF. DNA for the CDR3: TGTGCCAGCAGGCCACAGGGAGAGCGGAGTTCACCCCTCCACTTT.